A selection of T cell receptor beta chains follows, all from one sample in a study of T cells in Graves' hyperthyroidism and ophthalmopathy. Each CDR3 protein gets one entry after TCRdb re-called the multiplex PCR reads with MiXCR. This table holds 550,000 to 650,000 distinct CDR3 sequences, around 15% found once. The source material was blood. These receptors were taken from a woman between 35 and 50 years old with Graves' hyperthyroidism. Each CDR3 is given with its conserved first and last residue. D genes are given only for firm matches. Clone size is stated in some rows and not others, as once, few, many or a class when expanded.

TRBD2	few	TRBV19	TRBJ2-7	TGTGCCAGTAGTGCCCGACTAGCGGGAGAACTCTACGAGCAGTACTTC	CASSARLAGELYEQYF
TRBD2	NA	TRBV20-1	TRBJ2-4	TGCAGTGCTAGAGATTTGACTAGCGGGAGTCAAAACATTCAGTACTTC	CSARDLTSGSQNIQYF
TRBD1	many	TRBV7-3	TRBJ2-1	TGTGCCAGCAGCTTAACGGGGACAGGGTTTTCCAATGAGCAGTTCTTC	CASSLTGTGFSNEQFF
TRBD1	many	TRBV6-1	TRBJ2-2	TGTGCCAGCAAAATGGACAGGGCGGGCACCGGGGAGCTGTTTTTT	CASKMDRAGTGELFF
NA	many	TRBV6-5	TRBJ2-2	TGTGCCAGCAGTTACTCGAAGGCAGGCGCAGGCAGGAGGCAGACCGGGGAGCTGTTTTTT	CASSYSKAGAGRRQTGELFF
TRBD2	NA	TRBV25-1	TRBJ2-1	TGTGCCAGCAGTGGACCCGGGACTAGCGGTACATTCTACAATGAGCAGTTCTTC	CASSGPGTSGTFYNEQFF
TRBD2	NA	TRBV5-4	TRBJ2-1	TGTGCCAGCAGCTCCTCAACTAGCGCAACCTACAATGAGCAGTTCTTC	CASSSSTSATYNEQFF
NA	many	TRBV9	TRBJ1-5	TGTGCCAGCAGCAAGGACGGAGCCGGCAATCAGCCCCAGCATTTT	CASSKDGAGNQPQHF
NA	many	TRBV18	TRBJ2-4	TGTGCCAGCTCACCACCGGGCCTAGCTTACATTCAGTACTTC	CASSPPGLAYIQYF
NA	many	TRBV20-1	TRBJ1-1	TGCAGTGCTAGAGAGTCGGCAGGGTCGGGCACTGAAGCTTTCTTT	CSARESAGSGTEAFF
NA	many	TRBV20-1	TRBJ2-3	TGCAGTGCTAGAGTAGGTGGCGCCACAGATACGCAGTATTTT	CSARVGGATDTQYF
TRBD2	many	TRBV11-3	TRBJ2-1	TGTGCCAGCAGCCAAATAGCGGGAGGGCCGGGTGAGCAGTTCTTC	CASSQIAGGPGEQFF
NA	many	TRBV7-2	TRBJ1-1	TGTGCCAGCAGCCCCGGTAGAGTGAACACTGAAGCTTTCTTT	CASSPGRVNTEAFF
TRBD1	many	TRBV12-5	TRBJ2-7	TGTGCTAGTGGTTCCGCGGACAGGGGGAACTCCTACGAGCAGTACTTC	CASGSADRGNSYEQYF
NA	many	TRBV11-2	TRBJ1-4	TGTGCCAGCAGCTTCCAGGACATGGAAAGTGAAAAACTGTTTTTT	CASSFQDMESEKLFF
NA	few	TRBV28	TRBJ2-1	TGTGCCAGCAGTTTATTGATCGGAGGGGATGAGCAGTTCTTC	CASSLLIGGDEQFF
TRBD2	many	TRBV3-1	TRBJ2-2	TGTGCCAGCAGCCCCCTAGCGGGAGGGCTATCCGGGGAGCTGTTTTTT	CASSPLAGGLSGELFF
TRBD1	NA	TRBV7-3	TRBJ2-7	TGTGCCAGCTATTTCGGGACAGGGGTAATCTACGAGCAGTACTTC	CASYFGTGVIYEQYF
NA	many	TRBV7-9	TRBJ1-4	TGTGCCAGCAGCTTAGACGGGGGGACTAATGAAAAACTGTTTTTT	CASSLDGGTNEKLFF
NA	few	TRBV27	TRBJ2-1	TGTGCCAGCAGTAAGCTAGGGACCTACAATGAGCAGTTCTTC	CASSKLGTYNEQFF
TRBD2	few	TRBV20-1	TRBJ2-1	TGCAGTGCTAAGGCTCTAGCGGGAGGGAGCTCCTACAATGAGCAGTTCTTC	CSAKALAGGSSYNEQFF
TRBD1	many	TRBV5-1	TRBJ2-3	TGCGCCACCAAGGGGACAGCCAGCACAGATACGCAGTATTTT	CATKGTASTDTQYF
TRBD1	many	TRBV7-9	TRBJ2-1	TGTGCCAGCAGCTCCAGACAGGGGGCGTTATTCGATGAGCAGTTCTTC	CASSSRQGALFDEQFF
NA	NA	TRBV12-3/TRBV12-4	TRBJ2-1	TGTGCCAGCAGTTCGACTCTAGGGGGTGAGCAGTTCTTC	CASSSTLGGEQFF
TRBD1	NA	TRBV6-2/TRBV6-3	TRBJ2-5	TGTGCCAGCAGCCCTACCGGGACAGGGGAGGGAGAGACCCAGTACTTC	CASSPTGTGEGETQYF
TRBD2	many	TRBV7-9	TRBJ2-1	TGTGCCAGCAGCCGCCGGACTAGCGGAACGAATTCGCAGTTCTTC	CASSRRTSGTNSQFF
TRBD2	many	TRBV12-3/TRBV12-4	TRBJ2-1	TGTGCCAGCAGTCAAGCGGGGGGGGGTGAGCAGTTCTTC	CASSQAGGGEQFF
TRBD2	NA	TRBV7-9	TRBJ2-7	TGTGCCACCTTAGGGACTAGCGGGAACTACGAGCAGTACTTC	CATLGTSGNYEQYF
TRBD1	NA	TRBV20-1	TRBJ2-1	TGCAGTGCCAAAAAGCGGCCGGGACAGGAGAACAATGAGCAGTTCTTC	CSAKKRPGQENNEQFF
TRBD1	many	TRBV5-1	TRBJ2-2	TGCGCCAGCAGACCACAGGGGCTGGACACCGGGGAGCTGTTTTTT	CASRPQGLDTGELFF
NA	NA	TRBV5-1	TRBJ2-2	TGCGCCAGCAAATCAGCCGACGGGACCGGGGAGCTGTTTTTT	CASKSADGTGELFF
TRBD2	many	TRBV5-1	TRBJ2-7	TGCGCCAGCAGCTTGGCTGGGACTAGCGGGTCCTACGAGCAGTACTTC	CASSLAGTSGSYEQYF
TRBD1	NA	TRBV20-1	TRBJ2-2	TGCAGTGCTAGAGCCGGGACAGGGAACACCGGGGAGCTGTTTTTT	CSARAGTGNTGELFF
NA	few	TRBV2	TRBJ2-5	TGTGCCAGCAGTGAGATACTAGCTCCCCAACAGACCCAGTACTTC	CASSEILAPQQTQYF
NA	many	TRBV5-1	TRBJ1-1	TGCGCCAGCAGCTTGGAGGCAGGGGCGCCTGCTGAAGCTTTCTTT	CASSLEAGAPAEAFF
TRBD1	many	TRBV11-2	TRBJ2-1	TGTGCCAGCAACATACGTGGGGACAGGGTAACCGATGAGCAGTTCTTC	CASNIRGDRVTDEQFF
TRBD1	few	TRBV7-2	TRBJ1-6	TGTGCCAGCAGCTCAAGGGACAGAAATAATTCACCCCTCCACTTT	CASSSRDRNNSPLHF
NA	NA	TRBV6-1	TRBJ2-1	TGTGCCAGCAGCGTTGGGGACTACAATGAGCAGTTCTTC	CASSVGDYNEQFF
NA	NA	TRBV2	TRBJ2-5	TGTGCCAGCCTGGGACTGGAACAAGAGACCCAGTACTTC	CASLGLEQETQYF
NA	many	TRBV2	TRBJ1-3	TGTGCCAGCACCTTGGGGGCAACAGGAAACACCATATATTTT	CASTLGATGNTIYF
TRBD2	NA	TRBV11-2	TRBJ2-7	TGTGCCAGCAGCTTATCGGGACTAGCGGGAGGCTACGAGCAGTACTTC	CASSLSGLAGGYEQYF
NA	NA	TRBV20-1	TRBJ1-1	TGCAGTGCTAGATTGGGGGCCGCTTTCTTT	CSARLGAAFF
NA	NA	TRBV18	TRBJ2-5	TGTGCCAGCTCACCAGCTTGGCAGGGTATAGAGACCCAGTACTTC	CASSPAWQGIETQYF
TRBD1	few	TRBV10-3	TRBJ1-2	TGTGCCACCTCCGGACAGGATGGCTACACCTTC	CATSGQDGYTF
TRBD2	few	TRBV15	TRBJ2-1	TGTGCCACCAGCAGAGATGCGGCTAGCGGGAGGAAGAATGAGCAGTTCTTC	CATSRDAASGRKNEQFF
NA	NA	TRBV27	TRBJ2-7	TGTGCCAGCAGTGCAAGTGGTCCGGGTCGGATTGAGCAGTACTTC	CASSASGPGRIEQYF
NA	many	TRBV2	TRBJ1-5	TGTGCCAGCAGAGAGGGGGGGGTATCAAATCAGCCCCAGCATTTT	CASREGGVSNQPQHF
NA	few	TRBV4-1	TRBJ1-5	TGCGCCAGCAGCCAAGGGATCAAGGGTGGCAATCAGCCCCAGCATTTT	CASSQGIKGGNQPQHF
TRBD2	many	TRBV2	TRBJ2-7	TGTGCCAGCAGCTTGCCCGGGACTAGCGTCAACGAGCAGTACTTC	CASSLPGTSVNEQYF
NA	NA	TRBV28	TRBJ1-5	TGTGCCAGCAGTTTATTAGGACGGGATCAGCCCCAGCATTTT	CASSLLGRDQPQHF
NA	many	TRBV5-1	TRBJ1-1	TGTGCCAGCAGTTTTGGGGGAACTGAAGCTTTCTTT	CASSFGGTEAFF
NA	many	TRBV5-1	TRBJ2-1	TGCGCCAGCAGCTTGGCCGGGCATGACAATGAGCAGTTCTTC	CASSLAGHDNEQFF
TRBD1	few	TRBV10-1	TRBJ2-6	TGCGCCAGCTCTCAGAGGGGGCAGGGGCTTTACTCTGGGGCCAACGTCCTGACTTTC	CASSQRGQGLYSGANVLTF
TRBD2	once	TRBV12-3/TRBV12-4	TRBJ2-1	TGTGCCAGCAGTTTCGCCAGCGGGAGATCCGGGAATGAGCAGTTCTTC	CASSFASGRSGNEQFF
TRBD1	many	TRBV28	TRBJ2-3	TGTGCCAGCAGAGGCCGGGACAGGGGCACAGATACGCAGTATTTT	CASRGRDRGTDTQYF